This is a list of T cell receptor beta chains from one sample in a study of shared clonotypes between healthy human individuals. The data were produced by immunoSEQ multiplex PCR, yet TCRdb's version contains in-frame clones alone and is incomplete. Of some 2,000,000 clones in the sample, 90% to 97% are singletons; the top ten hold approximately 0.13%. The sample comprised naive CD4+ T cells sorted from blood. The receptors were sampled from a man between 18 and 29 years old in good health. Both conserved end residues are part of each CDR3. Each record gives: V gene, J gene, clone size, D gene, CDR3 protein, CDR3 DNA. D genes are given only for firm matches. Clone size is not always given. Where it is, it says once, few, many or a class for expanded clones.

TRBV5-1	TRBJ2-5	-	-	CASSSQTSQETQYF	TGCGCCAGCAGCTCTCAGACTAGCCAAGAGACCCAGTACTTC
TRBV7-2	TRBJ2-7	-	-	CASSRVASGYEQYF	TGTGCCAGCAGCCGGGTTGCGAGTGGATACGAGCAGTACTTC
TRBV7-2	TRBJ2-2	-	-	CASSLMRDLVTGELFF	TGTGCCAGCAGCTTAATGCGGGATCTAGTCACCGGGGAGCTGTTTTTT
TRBV7-6	TRBJ2-7	-	TRBD1	CASSKASGQGASEQYF	TGTGCCAGCAGCAAAGCGTCGGGACAGGGGGCCTCCGAGCAGTACTTC
TRBV6-1	TRBJ1-1	-	-	CASSDSSTGLAEAFF	TGTGCCAGCAGTGATAGTTCGACGGGGCTGGCTGAAGCTTTCTTT
TRBV6-5	TRBJ2-3	-	-	CASSEEPGTQYF	TGTGCCAGCAGCGAGGAGCCGGGAACGCAGTATTTT
TRBV10-2	TRBJ2-3	-	-	CASRAAGPDTQYF	TGCGCCAGCAGGGCCGCGGGGCCAGATACGCAGTATTTT
TRBV4-1	TRBJ2-3	-	-	CASSQQGLTDTQYF	TGCGCCAGCAGCCAACAGGGGTTGACAGATACGCAGTATTTT
TRBV7-3	TRBJ2-5	-	-	CASSLRQGPRETQYF	TGTGCCAGCAGCCTAAGGCAGGGGCCTCGGGAGACCCAGTACTTC
TRBV6-5	TRBJ1-5	-	-	CASSRLGYSNQPQHF	TGTGCCAGCAGCCGCCTCGGGTATAGCAATCAGCCCCAGCATTTT
TRBV7-9	TRBJ2-5	-	-	CASSFYMGETQYF	TGTGCCAGCAGCTTCTACATGGGCGAGACCCAGTACTTC
TRBV27	TRBJ2-5	-	TRBD2	CASSRGGAQETQYF	TGTGCCAGCAGTCGCGGGGGAGCCCAAGAGACCCAGTACTTC
TRBV7-2	TRBJ1-4	-	-	CASSLSGKLFF	TGTGCCAGCAGCTTATCGGGAAAACTGTTTTTT
TRBV18	TRBJ1-2	-	-	CASSPISGKNYGYTF	TGTGCCAGCTCACCAATTTCGGGGAAGAACTATGGCTACACCTTC
TRBV7-9	TRBJ2-3	-	-	CASSPYGTSSTDTQYF	TGTGCCAGCAGCCCTTATGGGACGTCGAGCACAGATACGCAGTATTTT
TRBV10-3	TRBJ2-7	-	-	CAISILRDGLSYEQYF	TGTGCCATCAGTATCCTCCGGGACGGTTTATCCTACGAGCAGTACTTC
TRBV5-1	TRBJ2-7	-	-	CASSSGLSYEQYF	TGCGCCAGCAGCTCCGGGTTATCCTACGAGCAGTACTTC
TRBV4-1	TRBJ1-2	-	-	CASSQDLRYTF	TGCGCCAGCAGCCAAGATCTGCGCTACACCTTC
TRBV19	TRBJ2-1	-	-	CASSGQGRAWEQFF	TGTGCCAGTAGTGGCCAGGGGAGGGCTTGGGAGCAGTTCTTC
TRBV9	TRBJ2-2	-	TRBD2	CASRKGTSGNTGELFF	TGTGCCAGCAGGAAAGGGACTAGCGGGAACACCGGGGAGCTGTTTTTT
TRBV28	TRBJ1-6	-	-	CASSSDRINNSPLHF	TGTGCCAGCAGTTCGGACAGAATAAATAATTCACCCCTCCACTTT
TRBV6-6	TRBJ2-1	-	-	CASRLSTGSSYNEQFF	TGTGCCAGCAGGCTCTCAACAGGGAGCTCCTACAATGAGCAGTTCTTC
TRBV30	TRBJ1-1	once	-	CAWSQQGGNTEAFF	TGTGCCTGGAGCCAACAGGGAGGGAACACTGAAGCTTTCTTT
TRBV10-3	TRBJ1-2	-	-	CAISSQGPDNGYTF	TGTGCCATCAGTTCACAGGGCCCCGACAATGGCTACACCTTC
TRBV4-3	TRBJ1-1	-	-	CASSQDHGSTTEAFF	TGCGCCAGCAGCCAAGATCACGGGTCGACAACTGAAGCTTTCTTT
TRBV5-1	TRBJ2-5	-	-	CASSLGSSRTETQYF	TGCGCCAGCAGCTTGGGGAGTAGCAGAACAGAGACCCAGTACTTC
TRBV10-3	TRBJ1-6	few	TRBD1	CAISGTGSNSPLHF	TGTGCCATCAGTGGGACAGGGAGCAATTCACCCCTCCACTTT
TRBV30	TRBJ2-1	-	TRBD2	CAWSRGGVPNEQFF	TGTGCCTGGAGTCGGGGGGGAGTCCCCAATGAGCAGTTCTTC
TRBV27	TRBJ1-6	-	-	CASSRDTRDNSPLHF	TGTGCCAGCAGCAGGGACACGCGAGATAATTCACCCCTCCACTTT
TRBV11-2	TRBJ1-6	-	-	CASSLGDNSPLHF	TGTGCCAGCAGCTTAGGGGATAATTCACCCCTCCACTTT
TRBV6-6	TRBJ2-1	once	-	CASSYSDGRDEQFF	TGTGCCAGCAGTTACTCCGATGGGCGGGATGAGCAGTTCTTC
TRBV5-4	TRBJ2-1	-	-	CASSFGPLRDEQFF	TGTGCCAGCAGCTTCGGACCGCTTAGGGATGAGCAGTTCTTC
TRBV18	TRBJ1-1	-	-	CASSPTGEVAFF	TGTGCCAGCTCACCAACAGGAGAAGTTGCTTTCTTT
TRBV6-1	TRBJ1-6	-	-	CASSEFGIYSPLHF	TGTGCCAGCAGTGAATTTGGGATTTATTCACCCCTCCACTTT
TRBV18	TRBJ1-3	-	-	CASSPSSLQSSGNTIYF	TGTGCCAGCTCACCGTCTTCCCTACAGAGCTCTGGAAACACCATATATTTT
TRBV6-4	TRBJ1-6	-	TRBD1	CASSEQQGLTSPLHF	TGTGCCAGCAGTGAACAACAGGGGTTAACGTCACCCCTCCACTTT
TRBV4-1	TRBJ1-4	-	-	CASSRDPRVMYEKLFF	TGCGCCAGCAGCCGTGACCCCAGGGTAATGTATGAAAAACTGTTTTTT
TRBV6-5	TRBJ2-5	-	-	CASRPDWGTQETQYF	TGTGCCAGCAGGCCCGACTGGGGAACCCAAGAGACCCAGTACTTC
TRBV10-3	TRBJ2-1	few	TRBD1	CAISGRQGVNSYNEQFF	TGTGCCATCAGTGGACGACAGGGAGTAAACTCCTACAATGAGCAGTTCTTC
TRBV9	TRBJ1-6	-	-	CASSVDEVFSPLHF	TGTGCCAGCAGCGTAGATGAGGTGTTTTCACCCCTCCACTTT
TRBV30	TRBJ1-6	-	-	CAWRTGLGNSPLHF	TGTGCCTGGAGAACAGGGCTCGGTAATTCACCCCTCCACTTT
TRBV10-1	TRBJ1-1	-	-	CASSYNLNTEAFF	TGCGCCAGCAGTTATAACCTGAACACTGAAGCTTTCTTT
TRBV4-3	TRBJ2-5	-	TRBD2	CASSQEGGREETQYF	TGCGCCAGCAGCCAAGAAGGAGGGAGGGAAGAGACCCAGTACTTC
TRBV28	TRBJ1-1	-	-	CASSLSRGATSEAFF	TGTGCCAGCAGTTTATCTAGGGGGGCGACGTCTGAAGCTTTCTTT
TRBV5-6	TRBJ2-3	-	TRBD2	CASSVRTSGRTDTQYF	TGTGCCAGCAGCGTACGGACTAGCGGGAGAACAGATACGCAGTATTTT
TRBV6-5	TRBJ1-5	few	-	CASSYGPGQPQHF	TGTGCCAGCAGTTACGGTCCGGGTCAGCCCCAGCATTTT
TRBV14	TRBJ1-5	-	TRBD1	CASSTGELQPQHF	TGTGCCAGCAGCACAGGGGAGCTTCAGCCCCAGCATTTT
TRBV11-1	TRBJ2-3	-	-	CASSSPQTGYTDTQYF	TGTGCCAGCAGCTCCCCTCAGACAGGCTACACAGATACGCAGTATTTT
TRBV11-2	TRBJ2-3	-	TRBD2	CASSHGLAGVRADTQYF	TGTGCCAGCAGTCACGGACTAGCGGGAGTTAGGGCAGATACGCAGTATTTT
TRBV30	TRBJ1-3	-	-	CAWSGGFPGNTIYF	TGTGCCTGGAGTGGAGGATTTCCTGGAAACACCATATATTTT
TRBV28	TRBJ2-1	-	-	CASSTSYNEQFF	TGTGCCAGCAGTACCTCCTACAATGAGCAGTTCTTC
TRBV5-1	TRBJ2-1	-	-	CASSLDVLNEQFF	TGCGCCAGCAGCTTGGATGTTTTGAATGAGCAGTTCTTC
TRBV18	TRBJ1-1	-	-	CASSSAGGGTEAFF	TGTGCCAGCTCATCCGCCGGGGGTGGCACTGAAGCTTTCTTT
TRBV19	TRBJ2-2	-	TRBD2	CASRAGAGELFF	TGTGCCAGTAGGGCGGGGGCCGGGGAGCTGTTTTTT
TRBV2	TRBJ1-5	-	-	CASSPGGDSNQPQHF	TGTGCCAGCAGTCCCGGCGGAGATAGCAATCAGCCCCAGCATTTT
TRBV7-2	TRBJ2-1	once	TRBD1	CASSLRGLGYNEQFF	TGTGCCAGCAGCTTGAGGGGGCTTGGCTACAATGAGCAGTTCTTC
TRBV7-8	TRBJ2-2	-	-	CASSLEGGRGGELFF	TGTGCCAGCAGCTTAGAAGGGGGAAGGGGCGGGGAGCTGTTTTTT